This T cell receptor (beta chain) was captured in a study of blood T cell repertoires in COVID-19. The overall study: Samples of COVID-19 (acute and convalescent) were obtained from the United States, Italy and Spain.

Profiling relied on immunoSEQ multiplex PCR, and the TCRdb table lists in-frame clones only, not all of them. The sample has around 67,000 clones; approximately 84% are singletons. The CDR3 has 16 amino acids. V shed 5 bases and J 1 base; nucleotides not matched to a gene: 8. From germline, CDR1 is PRHDT and CDR2 FYEKMQ (reference sequence). Sequenced input: peripheral blood. The clonotype originates from a man in his sixties or seventies with acute or convalescent COVID-19. The V gene is TRBV13, the J gene TRBJ1-3; TRBD1 matches 7 bases. In nucleotides, the CDR3 is TGTGCCAGCAGCCAGGGGGACGAGGGGTCTGGAAACACCATATATTTT. This codes for CASSQGDEGSGNTIYF.